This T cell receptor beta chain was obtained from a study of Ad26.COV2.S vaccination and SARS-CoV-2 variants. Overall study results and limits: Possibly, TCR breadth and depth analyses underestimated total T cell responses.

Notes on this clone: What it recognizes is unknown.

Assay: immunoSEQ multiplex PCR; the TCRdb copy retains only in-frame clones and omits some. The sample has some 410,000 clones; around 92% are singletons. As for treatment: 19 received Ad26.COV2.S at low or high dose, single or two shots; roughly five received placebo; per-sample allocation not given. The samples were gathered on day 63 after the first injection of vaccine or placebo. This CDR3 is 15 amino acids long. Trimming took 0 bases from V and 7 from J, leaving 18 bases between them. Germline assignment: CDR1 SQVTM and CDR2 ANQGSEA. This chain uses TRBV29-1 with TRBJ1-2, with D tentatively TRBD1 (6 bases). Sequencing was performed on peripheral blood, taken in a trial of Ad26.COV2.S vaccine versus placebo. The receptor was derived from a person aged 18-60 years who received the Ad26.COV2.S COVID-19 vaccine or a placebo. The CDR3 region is CSVEERIREGGGYTF. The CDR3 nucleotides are TGCAGCGTTGAAGAGAGAATCAGGGAAGGGGGTGGCTACACCTTC.